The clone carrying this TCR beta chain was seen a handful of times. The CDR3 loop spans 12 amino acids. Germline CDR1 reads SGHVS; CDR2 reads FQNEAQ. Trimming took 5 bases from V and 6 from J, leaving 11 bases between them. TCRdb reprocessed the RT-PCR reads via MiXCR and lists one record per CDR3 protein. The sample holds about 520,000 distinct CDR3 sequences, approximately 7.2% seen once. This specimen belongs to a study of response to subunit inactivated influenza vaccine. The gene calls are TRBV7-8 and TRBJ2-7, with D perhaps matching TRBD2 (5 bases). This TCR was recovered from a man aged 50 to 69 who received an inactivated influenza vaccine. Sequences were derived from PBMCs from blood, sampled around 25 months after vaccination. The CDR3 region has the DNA TGTGCCAGCAGCCCGTCGGAGGCCGAGCAGTACTTC. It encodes CASSPSEAEQYF.